The 6 T cell receptor beta chains below come from one sample, sequenced in a study of control samples from healthy donors and cancer patients. Sequencing used immunoSEQ multiplex PCR; TCRdb keeps in-frame clones, though not all of them. Of 78,000 or so clones listed, around nine tenths were seen once; the top ten hold roughly 5%. The specimen was blood. Receptors were obtained from a woman between 45 and 60 years old in good health.

The J gene is TRBJ2-7, the V gene TRBV30, with D unclear. The CDR3 spans 13 residues. The V gene lost 0 bases and the J gene lost 3 bases, with 9 bases spanning the gap. In germline, CDR1 is GTSNPN, CDR2 SVGIG (reference sequence). CDR3 sequence: CAWSVNNNYEQYF. As DNA, the CDR3 is TGTGCCTGGAGTGTCAATAACAACTACGAGCAGTACTTC.

V and J are TRBV7-2 and TRBJ1-2, with D uncertain. V lost 1 base and J lost 2, with 5 bases in between. CDR1 is SGHTA, CDR2 FQGNSA, per germline. The CDR3 is 13 residues long. The CDR3 loop reads CASSLDPNYGYTF. In DNA form, the CDR3 reads TGTGCCAGCAGCTTAGACCCCAACTATGGCTACACCTTC.

The chain links TRBV5-5 to TRBJ2-2; the D gene is possibly TRBD2 (6 bases). Trimming stripped 0 bases from V and 3 bases from J, with 15 bases between. Germline V CDR1 and CDR2: SGHKS, YYEKEE (reference sequence). The CDR3 consists of 17 residues. The CDR3 protein is CASSLDLDGDYTGELFF. CDR3 DNA sequence: TGTGCCAGCAGCTTGGATTTGGACGGGGACTACACCGGGGAGCTGTTTTTT.

This clone was counted once. V and J are TRBV5-5 and TRBJ1-3; the D is unclear. The V end lost 4 bases, the J end lost 0 bases, and 20 bases lay between the germline ends. CDR1 and CDR2 (germline): SGHKS, YYEKEE (reference sequence). CDR3 size: 18 residues. The CDR3 is CASSLVRLSISSGNTIYF. CDR3 DNA: TGTGCCAGCAGCCTCGTTCGTTTGAGCATCAGCTCTGGAAACACCATATATTTT.

The chain links TRBV3-1 (or the pseudogene TRBV3-2) to TRBJ2-3, with D possibly matching TRBD2 (5 bases). CDR3 length: 13 residues. Trimming took 6 bases from V and 4 from J, leaving 11 bases between them. Germline CDR1 LGHDT, CDR2 YNNKEL (reference sequence). This chain's CDR3 is CASSSRGADTQYF. CDR3 bases: TGTGCCAGCAGTTCCCGGGGTGCAGATACGCAGTATTTT.

The chain recombines TRBV2 with TRBJ1-5, with 8 positions matching TRBD1. Germline loops: CDR1 SNHLY, CDR2 FYNNEI. The CDR3 consists of 14 residues. J gave up 7 bases and V 7 bases, and 9 bases lay outside the gene matches. DNA of the CDR3: TGTGCCAGCACAAAAGACAGGGGCGGGCAGCCCCAGCATTTT. It codes for CASTKDRGGQPQHF.